Listed below are T cell receptor beta chains from one sample, sequenced in a study of blood T cell repertoires in COVID-19. TCRdb's copy holds only in-frame clones and misses some; the assay was immunoSEQ multiplex PCR. The data hold around 150,000 clones, with 81% observed a single time. The sequenced sample consisted of peripheral blood. The origin of the receptors is a man in his sixties with active or convalescent COVID-19. The CDR3 runs from the conserved cysteine through the conserved F or W. A D gene is named only where the DNA matches it firmly. Clone size is given for some rows only: seen once, a few or many times, or a class if the clone is expanded.

TRBV28	TRBJ1-3	-	-	TGTGCCAGCAGTTTAACCGGGACTCACTCTGGAAACACCATATATTTT	CASSLTGTHSGNTIYF
TRBV18	TRBJ2-4	-	TRBD1	TGTGCCAGCTCACCTATGACAGGGGGCGAAAACATTCAGTACTTC	CASSPMTGGENIQYF
TRBV5-1	TRBJ1-3	-	TRBD1	TGCGCCAGCAGCTTGGAGGGACAGGGGGTAGCTGGAAACACCATATATTTT	CASSLEGQGVAGNTIYF
TRBV6-2/TRBV6-3	TRBJ2-5	-	-	TGTGCCAGCAGTTACGCCGGTAGTACCGGAGAGACCCAGTACTTC	CASSYAGSTGETQYF
TRBV28	TRBJ1-4	once	TRBD1	TGTGCCAGCAACAAACCGGGACAGGGTCGTGAAAAACTGTTTTTT	CASNKPGQGREKLFF
TRBV5-1	TRBJ2-2	few	-	TGCGCCAGCTATTGGACAACGAACACCGGGGAGCTGTTTTTT	CASYWTTNTGELFF
TRBV11-3	TRBJ2-7	-	TRBD2	TGTGCCAGCAGCGCCAGGACTAGCGGGAGGCCCGAGCAGTACTTC	CASSARTSGRPEQYF
TRBV6-6	TRBJ1-1	-	-	TGTGCCAGCAGTTATAGCGGTTTGAACACTGAAGCTTTCTTT	CASSYSGLNTEAFF
TRBV7-2	TRBJ1-1	-	-	TGTGCCAGCCTACAGGAGCAGGTCAGACCGGGGAACACTGAAGCTTTCTTT	CASLQEQVRPGNTEAFF
TRBV7-9	TRBJ2-1	few	-	TGTGCCAGCAGCCGCCGCGGCGCCTCCTACAATGAGCAGTTCTTC	CASSRRGASYNEQFF
TRBV5-1	TRBJ2-3	-	TRBD1	TGCGCCAGCAGCTTGGCCGTTCGACAGGGGAGCACAGATACGCAGTATTTT	CASSLAVRQGSTDTQYF
TRBV10-1	TRBJ1-1	-	-	TGCGCCAGCAGGGGAGACACTGAAGCTTTCTTT	CASRGDTEAFF
TRBV6-5	TRBJ2-7	-	-	TGTGCCAGCAGTTACCAACCTCAGGTCTCCTACGAGCAGTACTTC	CASSYQPQVSYEQYF
TRBV2	TRBJ1-1	-	-	TGTGCCAGCAAAGCTCAGGGGAACACTGAAGCTTTCTTT	CASKAQGNTEAFF
TRBV5-6	TRBJ2-1	-	-	TGTGCCAGCAGCTTGGGGGGCCTCCAAAGATTCAATGAGCAGTTCTTC	CASSLGGLQRFNEQFF
TRBV10-3	TRBJ2-1	-	TRBD2	TGTGCCATCAGTGAAGGGTCTAGCGGTTACTCCTACAATGAGCAGTTCTTC	CAISEGSSGYSYNEQFF
TRBV12-3/TRBV12-4	TRBJ1-1	-	-	TGTGCCAGCAGCTGGACAGCGAACACTGAAGCTTTCTTT	CASSWTANTEAFF
TRBV28	TRBJ1-2	-	TRBD1	TGTGCCAGCAGGGGGACAGGGGTCTATGGCTACACCTTC	CASRGTGVYGYTF
TRBV2	TRBJ2-5	-	TRBD1	TGTGCCAGCAGACACCGGGACAGGGGCCGCTTAGAGACCCAGTACTTC	CASRHRDRGRLETQYF
TRBV9	TRBJ1-2	few	-	TGTGCCAGCAGCCCCAGCGGGGGGGGTAACTATGGCTACACCTTC	CASSPSGGGNYGYTF
TRBV30	TRBJ2-7	-	-	TGTGCCTCTCGCCCGAGGACTCCAGGTTGCGAGCAGTACTTC	CASRPRTPGCEQYF
TRBV2	TRBJ2-7	once	TRBD2	TGTGCCAGCAGTGAACAGGGCGGGAGCTCCTACGAGCAGTACTTC	CASSEQGGSSYEQYF
TRBV5-1	TRBJ1-6	few	TRBD1	TGCGCCAGCAGCATGGGACAGGGTCTGGGTTCACCCCTCCACTTT	CASSMGQGLGSPLHF
TRBV3-1/TRBV3-2	TRBJ1-2	-	TRBD1	TGTGCCAGCAGCCAAGGAATCGGACAGGGTGTGAGGAACACCTTC	CASSQGIGQGVRNTF
TRBV11-2	TRBJ1-5	-	-	TGTGCCAGCAGCCTGGCGGGGTACAATCAGCCCCAGCATTTT	CASSLAGYNQPQHF
TRBV7-9	TRBJ2-2	-	-	TGTGCCAGCAGCGTGGACAGCCACACCGGGGAGCTGTTTTTT	CASSVDSHTGELFF
TRBV2	TRBJ1-4	-	TRBD1	TGTGCCAGCAGTGGACAGGGGCTAAGTGCTGAAAAACTGTTTTTT	CASSGQGLSAEKLFF
TRBV9	TRBJ2-7	-	TRBD1	TGTGCCAGCAGCGCCCACGACAGGGTGGCGCAGTACTTC	CASSAHDRVAQYF
TRBV12-3/TRBV12-4	TRBJ2-1	-	TRBD2	TGTGCCAGCAGTGGGGGAGGGCCGAATGAGCAGTTCTTC	CASSGGGPNEQFF
TRBV11-2	TRBJ1-6	-	-	TGTGCCAGCAGCTTAGTTGCCTCTTCATCGGGAAAAGGTGCACCCCTCCACTTT	CASSLVASSSGKGAPLHF
TRBV7-9	TRBJ2-7	-	-	TGTGCCAGCAGCATAGGCCTACAGGGCTACGAGCAGTACTTC	CASSIGLQGYEQYF
TRBV19	TRBJ1-5	few	-	TGTGCCAGTAGTGTAAATCAGGGTGGGAATCAGCCCCAGCATTTT	CASSVNQGGNQPQHF
TRBV19	TRBJ1-5	-	-	TGTGCCAGTAGTGGAACAGGGAATCAGCCCCAGCATTTT	CASSGTGNQPQHF
TRBV3-1/TRBV3-2	TRBJ1-2	-	TRBD1	TGTGCCAGCAGAGGACAGGGGCTAAACTATGGCTACACCTTC	CASRGQGLNYGYTF
TRBV3-1/TRBV3-2	TRBJ1-1	-	-	TGTGCCAGCAGCCAAGCGGGTGAAGAAGCTTTCTTT	CASSQAGEEAFF
TRBV28	TRBJ1-5	-	TRBD1	TGTGCCAGCAGTTTCCCTGGGACAGTGAATCAGCCCCAGCATTTT	CASSFPGTVNQPQHF
TRBV6-5	TRBJ1-5	-	-	TGTGCCAGCAGTTACTCGTATGTTAGCAATCAGCCCCAGCATTTT	CASSYSYVSNQPQHF
TRBV18	TRBJ2-2	-	-	TGTGCCAGCTCACCCGGACTGGCCGGGGAGCTGTTTTTT	CASSPGLAGELFF
TRBV13	TRBJ2-7	-	TRBD1	TGTGCCAGCAGCCAAGGGACAGGGCGGAGGTCCTACGAGCAGTACTTC	CASSQGTGRRSYEQYF
TRBV12-3/TRBV12-4	TRBJ1-2	once	-	TGTGCCAGCAGTCCTTCACAGGACTATGGCTACACCTTC	CASSPSQDYGYTF
TRBV11-2	TRBJ2-5	-	TRBD2	TGTGCCAGCAGCCGGACTAGCGGGGGGGCGGAGACCCAGTACTTC	CASSRTSGGAETQYF